This entry describes one T cell receptor (beta chain). What it binds is not known. PCR primers comprised 60 Vbeta and 13 Jbeta primers. This table comes from immunoSEQ multiplex PCR, and its TCRdb copy is limited to in-frame clones, with some not included. The data show roughly 100,000 clones, roughly 80% seen once. The source of the sample is a study of cytomegalovirus exposure and HLA in healthy donors. Study-level background: Earlier, 95 million to 120 million unique TCR beta sequences were recovered from roughly 170 million T cells by an analysis. Study findings and constraints: A highly shared variant cluster was judged a likely technical artifact. Most TCR sequences were seen very rarely across donors, but some public TCRs occurred in many.

J lost 1 base, V lost 4 bases, and 2 bases had no gene match. Germline CDR1 reads KGHSH; CDR2 reads LQKENI. The CDR3 length is 14 residues. This chain links TRBV18 with TRBJ1-1; 8 bases line up with TRBD1. Material for sequencing was PBMCs. The receptor was isolated from a man aged 30-40 years in good health and CMV-seropositive. CDR3 bases: TGTGCCAGCTCACTCGGGACAGGGAACACTGAAGCTTTCTTT. Amino acids: CASSLGTGNTEAFF.